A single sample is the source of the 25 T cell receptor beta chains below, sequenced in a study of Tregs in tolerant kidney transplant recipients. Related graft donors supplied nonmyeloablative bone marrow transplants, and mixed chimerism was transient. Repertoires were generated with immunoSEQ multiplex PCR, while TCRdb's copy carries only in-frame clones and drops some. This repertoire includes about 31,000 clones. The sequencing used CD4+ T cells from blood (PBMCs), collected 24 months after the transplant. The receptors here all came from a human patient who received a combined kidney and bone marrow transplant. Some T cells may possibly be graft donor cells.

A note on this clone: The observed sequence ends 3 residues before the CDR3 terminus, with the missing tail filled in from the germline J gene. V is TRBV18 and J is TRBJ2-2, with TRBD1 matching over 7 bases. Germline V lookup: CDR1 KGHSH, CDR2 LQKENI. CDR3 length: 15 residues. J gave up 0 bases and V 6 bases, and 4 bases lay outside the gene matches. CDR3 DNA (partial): TGTGCCAGCTCCCGCGACAGGGCGAACACCGGGGAG. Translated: CASSRDRANTGE. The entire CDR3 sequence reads CASSRDRANTGELFF.

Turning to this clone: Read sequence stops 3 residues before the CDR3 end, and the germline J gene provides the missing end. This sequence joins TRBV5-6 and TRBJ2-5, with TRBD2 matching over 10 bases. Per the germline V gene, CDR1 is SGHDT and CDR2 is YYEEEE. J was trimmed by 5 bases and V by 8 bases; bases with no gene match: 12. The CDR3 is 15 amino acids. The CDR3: CASSSVGSGRETQYF. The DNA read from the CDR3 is TGTGCCAGTTCCTCGGTGGGTAGCGGGAGGGAGACC.

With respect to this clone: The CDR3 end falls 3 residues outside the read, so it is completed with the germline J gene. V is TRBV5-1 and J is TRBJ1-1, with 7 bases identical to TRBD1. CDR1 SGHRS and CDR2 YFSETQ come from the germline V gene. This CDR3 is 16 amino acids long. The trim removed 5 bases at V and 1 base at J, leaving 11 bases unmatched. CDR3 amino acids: CASRPFGQAGNTEAFF. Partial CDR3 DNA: TGCGCCAGCAGACCATTTGGACAGGCCGGGAACACTGAA.

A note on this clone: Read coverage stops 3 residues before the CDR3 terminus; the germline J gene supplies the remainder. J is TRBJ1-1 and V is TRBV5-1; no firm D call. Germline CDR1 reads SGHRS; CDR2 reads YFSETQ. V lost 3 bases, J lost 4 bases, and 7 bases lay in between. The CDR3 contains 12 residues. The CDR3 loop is CASSSQGTEAFF. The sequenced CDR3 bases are TGCGCCAGCAGCTCGCAAGGCACTGAA. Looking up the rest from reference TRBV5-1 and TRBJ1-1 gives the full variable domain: KAGVTQTPRYLIKTRGQQVTLSCSPISGHRSVSWYQQTPGQGLQFLFEYFSETQRNKGNFPGRFSGRQFSNSRSEMNVSTLELGDSALYLCASSSQGTEAFFGQGTRLTVV.

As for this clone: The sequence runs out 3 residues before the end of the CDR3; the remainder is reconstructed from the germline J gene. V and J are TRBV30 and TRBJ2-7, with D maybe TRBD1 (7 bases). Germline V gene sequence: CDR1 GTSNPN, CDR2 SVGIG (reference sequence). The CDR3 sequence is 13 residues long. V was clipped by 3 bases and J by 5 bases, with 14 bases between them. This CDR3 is CAWSVRGAHEQYF. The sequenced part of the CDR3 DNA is TGTGCCTGGAGCGTCAGGGGGGCCCACGAG.

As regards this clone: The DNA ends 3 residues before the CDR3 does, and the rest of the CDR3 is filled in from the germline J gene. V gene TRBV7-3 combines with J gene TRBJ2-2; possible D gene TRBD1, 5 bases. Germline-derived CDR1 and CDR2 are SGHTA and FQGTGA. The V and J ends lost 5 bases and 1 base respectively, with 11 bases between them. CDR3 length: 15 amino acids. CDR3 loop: CASSQLGQNTGELFF. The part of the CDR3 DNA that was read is TGTGCCAGCAGCCAACTCGGACAGAACACCGGGGAG. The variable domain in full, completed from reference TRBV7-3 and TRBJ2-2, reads GAGVSQTPSNKVTEKGKYVELRCDPISGHTALYWYRQSLGQGPEFLIYFQGTGAADDSGLPNDRFFAVRPEGSVSTLKIQRTERGDSAVYLCASSQLGQNTGELFFGEGSRLTVL.

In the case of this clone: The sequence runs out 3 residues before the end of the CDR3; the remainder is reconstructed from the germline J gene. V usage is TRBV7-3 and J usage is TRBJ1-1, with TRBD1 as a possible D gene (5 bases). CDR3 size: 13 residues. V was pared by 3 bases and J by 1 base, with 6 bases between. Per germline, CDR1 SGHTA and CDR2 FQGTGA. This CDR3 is CASSFTGNTEAFF. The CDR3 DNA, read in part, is TGTGCCAGCAGCTTCACAGGGAACACTGAA.

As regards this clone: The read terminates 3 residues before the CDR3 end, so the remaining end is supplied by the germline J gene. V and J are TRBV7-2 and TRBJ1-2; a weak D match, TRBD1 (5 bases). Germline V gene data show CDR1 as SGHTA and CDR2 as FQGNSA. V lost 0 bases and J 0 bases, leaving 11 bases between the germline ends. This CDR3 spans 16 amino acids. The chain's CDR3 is CASSLALGVANYGYTF. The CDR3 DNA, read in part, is TGTGCCAGCAGCTTAGCGTTAGGGGTAGCTAACTATGGC.

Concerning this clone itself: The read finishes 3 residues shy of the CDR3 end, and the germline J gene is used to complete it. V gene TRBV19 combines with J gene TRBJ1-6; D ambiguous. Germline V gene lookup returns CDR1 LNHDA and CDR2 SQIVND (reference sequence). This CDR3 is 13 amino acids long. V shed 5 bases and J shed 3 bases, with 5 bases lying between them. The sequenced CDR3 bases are TGTGCCAGTAGTCTTTACTATAATTCACCC. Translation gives CASSLYYNSP. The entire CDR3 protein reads CASSLYYNSPLHF.

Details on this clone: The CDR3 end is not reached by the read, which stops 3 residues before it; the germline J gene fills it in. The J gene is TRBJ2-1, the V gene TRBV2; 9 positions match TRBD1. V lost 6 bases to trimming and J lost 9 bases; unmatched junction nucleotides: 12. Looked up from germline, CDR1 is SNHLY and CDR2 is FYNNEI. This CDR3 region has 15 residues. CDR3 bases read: TGTGCCAGCAGGGCCGGGACAGGGAAATGGGGTGAG. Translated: CASRAGTGKWGE. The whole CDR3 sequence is CASRAGTGKWGEQFF. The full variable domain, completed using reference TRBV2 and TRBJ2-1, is EPEVTQTPSHQVTQMGQEVILRCVPISNHLYFYWYRQILGQKVEFLVSFYNNEISEKSEIFDDQFSVERPDGSNFTLKIRSTKLEDSAMYFCASRAGTGKWGEQFFGPGTRLTVL.

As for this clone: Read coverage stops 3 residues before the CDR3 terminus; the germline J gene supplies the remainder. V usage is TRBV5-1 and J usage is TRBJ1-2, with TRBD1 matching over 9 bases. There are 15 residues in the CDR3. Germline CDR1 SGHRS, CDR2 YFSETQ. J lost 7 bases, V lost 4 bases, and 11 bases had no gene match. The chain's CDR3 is CASSRIPGQGGGYTF. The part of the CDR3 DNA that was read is TGCGCCAGCAGCCGTATTCCGGGACAGGGCGGTGGC.

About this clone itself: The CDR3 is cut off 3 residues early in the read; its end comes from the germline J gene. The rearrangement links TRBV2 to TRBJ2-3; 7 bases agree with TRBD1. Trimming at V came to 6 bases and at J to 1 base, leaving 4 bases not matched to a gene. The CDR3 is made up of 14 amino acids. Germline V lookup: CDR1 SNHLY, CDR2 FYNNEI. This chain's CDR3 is CASSQGQRTDTQYF. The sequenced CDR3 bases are TGTGCCAGCAGCCAGGGACAGCGCACAGATACG.

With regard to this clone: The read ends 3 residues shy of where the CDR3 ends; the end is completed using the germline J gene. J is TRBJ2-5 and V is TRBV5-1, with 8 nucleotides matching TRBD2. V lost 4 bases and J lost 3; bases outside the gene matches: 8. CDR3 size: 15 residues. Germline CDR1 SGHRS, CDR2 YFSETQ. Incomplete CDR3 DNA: TGCGCCAGCAGCGCGGGGGGCAGGGTTGAAGAGACC. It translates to CASSAGGRVEET. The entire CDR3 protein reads CASSAGGRVEETQYF.

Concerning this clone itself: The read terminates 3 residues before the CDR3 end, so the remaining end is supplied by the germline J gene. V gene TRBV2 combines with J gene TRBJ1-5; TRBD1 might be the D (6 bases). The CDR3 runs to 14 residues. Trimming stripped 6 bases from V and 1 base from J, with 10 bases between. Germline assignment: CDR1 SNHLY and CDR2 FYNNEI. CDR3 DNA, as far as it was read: TGTGCCAGCAGGGAAACAGGGAGCAATCAGCCC. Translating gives CASRETGSNQP. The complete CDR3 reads CASRETGSNQPQHF.

Partial CDR3 DNA: TGTGCCAGCAGTTTAGCGGGGACAGGGGGTAATGAG. Translated: CASSLAGTGGNE. The full CDR3 sequence reads CASSLAGTGGNEQFF. The chain uses TRBV28 and TRBJ2-1; TRBD1 matches at 11 bases. The read ends 3 residues before the CDR3 terminus; that terminus is restored from the germline J gene. V lost 2 bases, J lost 7 bases, and 4 bases stayed unmatched. Per germline, CDR1 MDHEN and CDR2 SYDVKM. The CDR3 extends over 15 amino acids.

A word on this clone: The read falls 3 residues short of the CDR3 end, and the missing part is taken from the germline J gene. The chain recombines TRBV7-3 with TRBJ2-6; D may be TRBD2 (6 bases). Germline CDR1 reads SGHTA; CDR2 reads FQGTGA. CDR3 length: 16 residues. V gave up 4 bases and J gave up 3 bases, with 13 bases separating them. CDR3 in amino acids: CASSSRAGLGANVLTF. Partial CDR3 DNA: TGTGCCAGCAGCTCCCGTGCGGGGCTTGGGGCCAACGTC.

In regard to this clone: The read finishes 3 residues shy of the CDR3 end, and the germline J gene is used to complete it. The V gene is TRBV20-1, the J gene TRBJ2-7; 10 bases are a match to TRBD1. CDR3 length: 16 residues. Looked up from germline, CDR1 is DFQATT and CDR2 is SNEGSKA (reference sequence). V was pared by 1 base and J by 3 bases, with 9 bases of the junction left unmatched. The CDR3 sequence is CSARGGGTGEYYEQYF. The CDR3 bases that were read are TGCAGTGCTAGAGGCGGGGGGACAGGGGAGTACTACGAG.

Incomplete CDR3 DNA: TGTGCCAGCTCACCTTCGGGACAGGTCCTTTACGAG. Translation: CASSPSGQVLYE. The complete CDR3 reads CASSPSGQVLYEQYF. The chain combines TRBV18 with TRBJ2-7, with 8 bases matching TRBD1. The missing CDR3 end, 3 residues past where the read stops, is filled in from the germline J gene. V gave up 3 bases and J gave up 4 bases; unmatched junction bases: 8. The germline V gene has CDR1 KGHSH and CDR2 LQKENI. This CDR3 is 15 amino acids long.

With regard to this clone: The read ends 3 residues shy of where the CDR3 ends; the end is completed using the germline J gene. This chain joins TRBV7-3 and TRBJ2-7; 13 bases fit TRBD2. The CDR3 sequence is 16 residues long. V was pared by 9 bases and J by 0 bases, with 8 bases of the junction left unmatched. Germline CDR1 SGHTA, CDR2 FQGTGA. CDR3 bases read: TGTGCCAGTCCGGGACTAGCGGGATGTAGCTCCTACGAG. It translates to CASPGLAGCSSYE. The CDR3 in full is CASPGLAGCSSYEQYF.

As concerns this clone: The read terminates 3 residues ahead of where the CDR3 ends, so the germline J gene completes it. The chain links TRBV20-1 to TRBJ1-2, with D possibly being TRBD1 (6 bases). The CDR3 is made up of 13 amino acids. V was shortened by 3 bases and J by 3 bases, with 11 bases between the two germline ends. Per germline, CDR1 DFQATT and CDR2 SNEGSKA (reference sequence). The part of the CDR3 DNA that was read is TGCAGTGCTAGGGGCTGGACAGACTATGGC. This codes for CSARGWTDYG. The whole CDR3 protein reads CSARGWTDYGYTF.

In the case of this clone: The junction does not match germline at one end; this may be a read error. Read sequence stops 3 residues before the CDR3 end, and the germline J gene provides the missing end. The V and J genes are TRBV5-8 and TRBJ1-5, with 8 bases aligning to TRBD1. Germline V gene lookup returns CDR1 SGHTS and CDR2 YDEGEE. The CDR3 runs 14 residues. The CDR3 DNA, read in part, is TGTACCAGCAGCTTCAGGGGGCCTAATCAGCCC. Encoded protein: CTSSFRGPNQP. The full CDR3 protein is CTSSFRGPNQPQHF. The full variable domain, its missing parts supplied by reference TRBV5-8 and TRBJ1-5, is EAGVTQSPTHLIKTRGQQATLRCSPISGHTSVYWYQQALGLGLQFLLWYDEGEERNRGNFPPRFSGRQFPNYSSELNVNALELEDSALYLCTSSFRGPNQPQHFGDGTRLSIL.

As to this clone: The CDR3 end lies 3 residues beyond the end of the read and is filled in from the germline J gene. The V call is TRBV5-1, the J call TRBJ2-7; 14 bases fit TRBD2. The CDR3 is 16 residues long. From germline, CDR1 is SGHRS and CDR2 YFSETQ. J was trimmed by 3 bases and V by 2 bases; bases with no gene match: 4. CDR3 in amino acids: CASSFDGTSGSYEQYF. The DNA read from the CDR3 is TGCGCCAGCAGCTTTGACGGGACTAGCGGGAGCTACGAG.

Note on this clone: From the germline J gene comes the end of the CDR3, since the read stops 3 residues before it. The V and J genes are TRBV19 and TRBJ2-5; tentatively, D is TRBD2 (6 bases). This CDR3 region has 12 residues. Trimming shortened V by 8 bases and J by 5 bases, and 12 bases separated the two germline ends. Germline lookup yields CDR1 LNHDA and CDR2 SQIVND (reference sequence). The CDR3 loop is CASGGMRETQYF. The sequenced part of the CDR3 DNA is TGTGCCAGTGGGGGGATGCGGGAGACC.

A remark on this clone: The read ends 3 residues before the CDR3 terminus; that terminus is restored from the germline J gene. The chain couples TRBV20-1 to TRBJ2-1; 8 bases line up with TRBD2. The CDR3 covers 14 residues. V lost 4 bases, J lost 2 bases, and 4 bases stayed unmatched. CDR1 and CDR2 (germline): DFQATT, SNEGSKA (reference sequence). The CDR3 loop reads CSANSGVTYNEQFF. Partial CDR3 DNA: TGCAGTGCTAATAGCGGGGTGACCTACAATGAG.

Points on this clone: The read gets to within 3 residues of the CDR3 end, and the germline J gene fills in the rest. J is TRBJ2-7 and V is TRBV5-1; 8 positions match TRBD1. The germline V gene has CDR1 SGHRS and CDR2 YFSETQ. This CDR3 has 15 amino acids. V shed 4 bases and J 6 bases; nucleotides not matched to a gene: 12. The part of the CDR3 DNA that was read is TGCGCCAGCAGCGACCAGGGGGCCGGGTGGACCGAG. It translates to CASSDQGAGWTE. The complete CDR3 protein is CASSDQGAGWTEQYF.